Sequencing of this TCR beta chain was carried out in a study of response to subunit inactivated influenza vaccine. Whole-study findings and limits: Authors suggested few new T cells are recruited by each seasonal influenza vaccination.

Notes on this clonotype: Antigen: not known.

V lost 4 bases and J lost 6; bases outside the gene matches: 21. The germline V gene encodes CDR1 SGHDN and CDR2 FVKESK. This CDR3 spans 19 amino acids. One entry per CDR3 protein, called by TCRdb with MiXCR from the RT-PCR reads. The table includes roughly 500,000 distinct CDR3 sequences, less than 30% detected once. Sequenced material: CD4+ T cells sorted from PBMCs, taken less than 6 days after vaccination. The V gene is TRBV14, the J gene TRBJ2-1; 7 positions agree with TRBD2. The receptor's source is a man in his fifties who received an inactivated influenza vaccine. The CDR3 DNA is TGTGCCAGCAGCCTTACCACTCACCCACCGGGACTACCTTCCAATGAGCAGTTCTTC. Translating it yields CASSLTTHPPGLPSNEQFF.